The rows below give T cell receptor beta chains drawn from one sample of a study of T cell changes during pregnancy in multiple sclerosis. Sequencing used immunoSEQ multiplex PCR; TCRdb keeps in-frame clones, though not all of them. Among around 80,000 clones, under 95% were seen once, and the ten largest hold less than 3%. The material was peripheral blood, obtained before pregnancy. The origin of the receptors is a female donor with multiple sclerosis, enrolled in a pregnancy study. Both conserved end residues are part of each CDR3. Each record gives: clone size, J gene, D gene, V gene, CDR3 DNA, CDR3 protein. The D gene is left open where the match is weak. Clone sizes are given selectively: once, few, many, or a class where the clone is expanded.

once	TRBJ2-1	.	TRBV28	TGTGCCAGCATGGATAGCTTATATGAGCAGTTCTTC	CASMDSLYEQFF
.	TRBJ2-7	.	TRBV5-4	TGTGCCAGCAGCATAGACTATGACGCGCAGTACTTC	CASSIDYDAQYF
.	TRBJ2-1	TRBD2	TRBV29-1	TGCAGCGTTGAAGGGTCGGGACTAGCGGGAGAGAGCAATGAGCAGTTCTTC	CSVEGSGLAGESNEQFF
.	TRBJ2-7	TRBD2	TRBV5-1	TGCGCCAGCAGCTTGGTGGCTAGCGGATCCTACGAGCAGTACTTC	CASSLVASGSYEQYF
.	TRBJ1-3	.	TRBV5-6	TGTGCCAGCAGCTTCGGGAGTTTTGGAAACACCATATATTTT	CASSFGSFGNTIYF
.	TRBJ2-7	.	TRBV18	TGTGCCAGCTCACCGAGTCTTACTGGCTCCTACGAGCAGTACTTC	CASSPSLTGSYEQYF
.	TRBJ1-5	.	TRBV28	TGTGCCAGCAGTTTGTCGGGGGAAGGCCAGCCCCAGCATTTT	CASSLSGEGQPQHF
.	TRBJ1-1	.	TRBV5-6	TGTGCCAGCAGCTTGTACAGGACCGACACCATATTT	CASSLYRTDTIF
.	TRBJ2-4	.	TRBV21-1	TGTGCCAGCAGCAAAGTAAGCGGGAAAGCCAAAAACATTCAGTACTTC	CASSKVSGKAKNIQYF
.	TRBJ2-1	TRBD2	TRBV5-6	TGTGCCAGCAGCTTAGTTCGGATTAGCGGGAGCTATAATGAGCAGTTCTTC	CASSLVRISGSYNEQFF
.	TRBJ2-2	TRBD1	TRBV2	TGTGCCAGCAGTGGGGACAGGGTCCCCGGGGAGCTGTTTTTT	CASSGDRVPGELFF
.	TRBJ1-1	.	TRBV5-4	TGTGCCAGCAGCAGGGACGGGGGGGGCAACACTGAAGCTTTCTTT	CASSRDGGGNTEAFF
.	TRBJ1-2	.	TRBV28	TGTGCCAGCTCCCGTCTGCTGGGGGCGCAGTATGGCTACACCTTC	CASSRLLGAQYGYTF
.	TRBJ2-1	TRBD2	TRBV4-2	TGTGCCAGCAGCCAAGATGAGGGACTAGCAGGGGGGAGTGAGCAGTTCTTC	CASSQDEGLAGGSEQFF
.	TRBJ1-1	.	TRBV7-3	TGTGCCAGCAGCCGCGACAGCAACACTGAAGCTTTCTTT	CASSRDSNTEAFF
.	TRBJ2-3	TRBD2	TRBV5-1	TGCGCCAGCAGCTTGCTTGCTAGCGGGAGGACAGATACGCAGTATTTT	CASSLLASGRTDTQYF
.	TRBJ2-3	TRBD2	TRBV7-3	TGTGCCAGCAGCCGGGAGGTTAAAGATACGCAGTATTTT	CASSREVKDTQYF
.	TRBJ2-7	TRBD2	TRBV30	TGTGCCTGGAGTGGTAGTCTAGCGGGCGCCTACGAGCAGTACTTC	CAWSGSLAGAYEQYF
.	TRBJ2-1	.	TRBV4-2	TGTGCCAGCAGCCAAGACGCGGCTGGATACTACAATGAGCAGTTCTTC	CASSQDAAGYYNEQFF
once	TRBJ2-7	TRBD1	TRBV28	TGTGCCAGCAGTTTATATGGACAGGGGTCCTACGAGCAGTACTTC	CASSLYGQGSYEQYF
.	TRBJ1-2	.	TRBV5-1	TGCGCCAGCACCGGGGGAAACCTCTATGGCTACACCTTC	CASTGGNLYGYTF
.	TRBJ2-1	TRBD2	TRBV10-3	TGTGCCATCAGTTCACCTCAGACTAGCGGGAGGGGGAACAATGAGCAGTTCTTC	CAISSPQTSGRGNNEQFF
.	TRBJ1-5	.	TRBV27	TGTGCCAGCAGTACGCTCGACCCTGGGTTGACAGCCCCTTATAGCAATCAGCCCCAGCATTTT	CASSTLDPGLTAPYSNQPQHF
.	TRBJ2-3	.	TRBV10-1	TGCGCCAGCAGTGAGGGTCAGTCCGTGGCGGGGTCCACAGATACGCAGTATTTT	CASSEGQSVAGSTDTQYF
once	TRBJ1-1	.	TRBV7-3	TGTGCCAGCAGCTTACGGGGGGACACTGAAGCTTTCTTT	CASSLRGDTEAFF
once	TRBJ2-3	TRBD1	TRBV19	TGTGCCAGTAGTATGGGACAGCGGTCGAGCACAGATACGCAGTATTTT	CASSMGQRSSTDTQYF
.	TRBJ2-6	TRBD1	TRBV9	TGTGCCAGCAGCGTCGTACCCGGGACAGTGACCTCTGGGGCCAACGTCCTGACTTTC	CASSVVPGTVTSGANVLTF
.	TRBJ2-7	TRBD1	TRBV19	TGTGCCAGTAGTAGTCACTTCTCCGGACAGGGTATAGAGCAGTACTTC	CASSSHFSGQGIEQYF
.	TRBJ2-5	TRBD1	TRBV28	TGTGCCAGCAGTTCCCAGCTCGGACAGGACAAGTACTTC	CASSSQLGQDKYF
.	TRBJ2-2	TRBD2	TRBV9	TGTGCCAGCAGCGTAGCCACTAGCGGGGCCACCGGGGAGCTGTTTTTT	CASSVATSGATGELFF
.	TRBJ2-7	.	TRBV29-1	TGCAGCGTTGAAGGGATCGGGAATGACTACGAGCAGTACTTC	CSVEGIGNDYEQYF
once	TRBJ1-5	.	TRBV28	TGTGCCAGCAGTATACAGAATCAGCCCCAGCATTTT	CASSIQNQPQHF
.	TRBJ2-7	TRBD2	TRBV2	TGTGCCAGCAGTCCGGGACTAGCGGGAGCTTCCTACGAGCAGTACTTC	CASSPGLAGASYEQYF
.	TRBJ2-3	.	TRBV20-1	TGCAGTGCTACTAGCACAGATACGCAGTATTTT	CSATSTDTQYF
.	TRBJ2-2	TRBD2	TRBV5-4	TGTGCCAGCAGCTTACTCCCTAGCGGGAGTGACACCGGGGAGCTGTTTTTT	CASSLLPSGSDTGELFF
.	TRBJ2-1	TRBD2	TRBV7-8	TGTGCCAGCAGCTCAGGACTAGCGGGACCGATCGATGAGCAGTTCTTC	CASSSGLAGPIDEQFF
.	TRBJ2-7	TRBD1	TRBV2	TGTGCCAGCAATCCCGGGACAGGGGGCGGGGAGCAGTACTTC	CASNPGTGGGEQYF
few	TRBJ1-1	TRBD1	TRBV19	TGTGCCAGTAGTGCCGACAGGGGGGAAGGTGAAGCTTTCTTT	CASSADRGEGEAFF
.	TRBJ1-1	.	TRBV5-4	TGTGCCAGCAGCGCGGGCGCTAGGCCTGAAGCTTTCTTT	CASSAGARPEAFF